In its sample, the clone carrying this T cell receptor (beta chain) was seen a few times. The antigen is undetermined. V gave up 1 base and J gave up 4 bases, with 19 bases separating them. Germline CDR1 SGHTA, CDR2 FQGNSA. The CDR3 has 17 amino acids. The record originates from a study of T cell repertoires in cytomegalovirus infection. Study observations and caveats: There were carriers of CMV plus the relevant HLA, and cumulative public TCR beta family frequency identified them.

TCRdb re-called the reads through MiXCR, storing one row per CDR3 protein. The data show around 340,000 distinct CDR3 sequences, about 27% seen once. The chain carries TRBV7-2 and TRBJ1-1; weak D call: TRBD1 (6 bases). The material sequenced was cultured PBMCs, taken from culture after CMV antigen stimulation. The sequence derives from a human donor in good health (CMV status not recorded). Some clones in this sample may be carry-over from other donors' samples. The CDR3 region has the DNA TGTGCCAGCAGCTTAGACGAATCAGGCGGGGGCCCCACTGAAGCTTTCTTT. Its protein product is CASSLDESGGGPTEAFF.